What follows are 6 T cell receptor beta chains derived from one specimen sequenced in a study of control samples from healthy donors and cancer patients. TCRdb keeps only in-frame clones here, not all; method: immunoSEQ multiplex PCR. The table has more than 95,000 clones, over 75% seen once. The sample was blood. Receptor source: a man in his forties or fifties in good health.

The chain links TRBV6-5 to TRBJ2-5, with D possibly called TRBD1 or TRBD2 (6 bases each). Trimming removed 4 bases at V and 10 bases at J, with 19 bases between. The CDR3 spans 14 residues. Germline assignment: CDR1 MNHEY and CDR2 SVGAGI. The CDR3 loop reads CASSLYRGKGGQYF. For the CDR3, the DNA is TGTGCCAGCAGTTTATATCGGGGCAAGGGGGGCCAGTACTTC.

This chain links TRBV6-4 with TRBJ2-2, with D unresolved. The CDR3 has 13 residues. The germline V and J ends were trimmed by 5 bases and 3 bases, with 7 bases remaining between them. Germline V gene sequence: CDR1 MRHNA, CDR2 SNTAGT. CDR3 sequence (DNA): TGTGCCAGCAGTCCCGGTGACACCGGGGAGCTGTTTTTT. It encodes CASSPGDTGELFF.

The CDR3 DNA sequence: TGTGCCAGCAGCTTACGACAGGGGAACACTGAAGCTTTCTTT. Translating it yields CASSLRQGNTEAFF. The chain carries TRBV11-2 and TRBJ1-1; 7 bases map to TRBD1. Germline loops: CDR1 SGHAT, CDR2 FQNNGV. This CDR3 contains 14 residues. V gave up 2 bases and J gave up 1 base; unmatched junction bases: 1.

The chain recombines TRBV7-9 with TRBJ2-5, with D hard to call. The CDR3 covers 13 residues. Per germline, CDR1 SEHNR and CDR2 FQNEAQ (reference sequence). V lost 4 bases, J lost 4 bases, and 10 bases lay in between. The CDR3 sequence: CASSSNGVETQYF. CDR3 coding DNA: TGTGCCAGCAGCTCGAACGGTGTAGAGACCCAGTACTTC.

As DNA, the CDR3 is TGTGCCACCAGTGATTTAGAGGGACAGGGATACACTGAAGCTTTCTTT. Amino acids: CATSDLEGQGYTEAFF. This sequence joins TRBV24-1 and TRBJ1-1; 9 bases agree with TRBD1. The germline V gene encodes CDR1 KGHDR and CDR2 SFDVKD. There are 16 residues in the CDR3. J gave up 3 bases and V 1 base, and 5 bases lay outside the gene matches.

This clone was picked up one time. This chain uses TRBV6-1 with TRBJ2-1; TRBD2 matches 12 bases. CDR3 length equals 17 residues. From germline, CDR1 is MNHNS and CDR2 SASEGT. The trim removed 6 bases at V and 6 bases at J, leaving 12 bases unmatched. CDR3 loop: CASRERPGLAGINEQFF. The CDR3 DNA follows: TGTGCCAGCAGGGAACGACCAGGACTAGCGGGGATCAATGAGCAGTTCTTC.